The 27 T cell receptor beta chains reported below all come from one sample, sequenced in a study of a mutant IDH1 vaccine in newly diagnosed glioma. Indicated time point: baseline, week 1 (first vaccination visit). Treatment noted: pre-vaccination baseline after standard-of-care therapy. Some clones are missing from TCRdb's copy, which holds only in-frame ones; the method was immunoSEQ multiplex PCR. Found here are about 21,000 clones, around 85% of them singletons; the top ten hold approximately 5%. The sample consisted of PBMCs, taken from a glioma patient treated with radiotherapy, temozolomide or both. Receptors were obtained from a man aged 35 to 55 with glioma.

This clone appeared once. V usage is TRBV7-3 and J usage is TRBJ2-1; TRBD2 agrees at 8 bases. Per the germline V gene, CDR1 is SGHTA and CDR2 is FQGTGA. The CDR3 is 14 residues long. The trim removed 8 bases at V and 5 bases at J, leaving 8 bases unmatched. CDR3 in DNA: TGTGCCAGCGCCGTTAGCGGGATGAACAATGAGCAGTTCTTC. It codes for CASAVSGMNNEQFF.

The chain carries TRBV27 and TRBJ2-7; perhaps TRBD1 as D (6 bases). The CDR3 contains 15 residues. Germline assignment: CDR1 MNHEY and CDR2 SMNVEV (reference sequence). The V end lost 6 bases, the J end lost 0 bases, and 15 bases lay between the germline ends. The CDR3 loop is CASRSTGWNSYEQYF. CDR3 sequence (DNA): TGTGCCAGCAGGTCAACAGGGTGGAACTCCTACGAGCAGTACTTC.

This clone showed up just once. The V and J genes are TRBV7-2 and TRBJ2-5; tentative D call: TRBD1 (6 bases). V was shortened by 2 bases and J by 5 bases, with 15 bases between the two germline ends. The CDR3 runs 15 residues. Germline CDR1 reads SGHTA; CDR2 reads FQGNSA. The CDR3 bases are TGTGCCAGCAGCTTAAATCGACAGGCTGGGGAGACCCAGTACTTC. Translation gives CASSLNRQAGETQYF. The entire variable domain, with the rest obtained from reference TRBV7-2 and TRBJ2-5, is as follows: GAGVSQSPSNKVTEKGKDVELRCDPISGHTALYWYRQSLGQGLEFLIYFQGNSAPDKSGLPSDRFSAERTGGSVSTLTIQRTQQEDSAVYLCASSLNRQAGETQYFGPGTRLLVL.

The chain combines TRBV30 with TRBJ1-6; 7 bases agree with TRBD1. Germline lookup yields CDR1 GTSNPN and CDR2 SVGIG (reference sequence). V lost 2 bases to trimming and J lost 9 bases; unmatched junction nucleotides: 7. The CDR3 covers 14 residues. CDR3: CAWSPRGRGSPLHF. The CDR3 DNA reads TGTGCCTGGAGTCCTAGGGGGCGCGGTTCACCCCTCCACTTT.

This clone was seen once. The CDR3 is CSAVEDGYTF. For the CDR3, the DNA is TGCAGTGCTGTGGAGGATGGCTACACCTTC. This rearrangement joins TRBV20-1 to TRBJ1-2; D gene ambiguous. Germline assignment: CDR1 DFQATT and CDR2 SNEGSKA (reference sequence). This CDR3 is built from 10 residues. V was pared by 5 bases and J by 6 bases, with 7 bases between.

The chain links TRBV5-1 to TRBJ2-5; 7 bases are shared with TRBD1. The germline gives CDR1 SGHRS, CDR2 YFSETQ. The CDR3 extends over 15 amino acids. V lost 4 bases, J lost 5 bases, and 11 bases stayed unmatched. Written as DNA, the CDR3 is TGCGCCAGCAGCCTCAGACAGGGACCGGCGGAGACCCAGTACTTC. Protein product: CASSLRQGPAETQYF.

The chain has TRBV18 and TRBJ2-6; D remains unclear. With 3 bases removed from V and 0 bases from J, the gap between germline ends came to 6 bases. This CDR3 spans 15 amino acids. Germline V CDR1 and CDR2: KGHSH, LQKENI. The CDR3 DNA follows: TGTGCCAGCTCACCCCGAATCTCTGGGGCCAACGTCCTGACTTTC. Residues: CASSPRISGANVLTF.

The chain has TRBV19 and TRBJ2-5; D gene ambiguous. The CDR3 extends over 17 amino acids. Trimming took 4 bases from V and 11 from J, leaving 29 bases between them. CDR1 and CDR2 from the germline V gene are LNHDA and SQIVND (reference sequence). CDR3 residues: CASSTMALVGSRRPQYF. The CDR3 bases are TGTGCCAGTAGTACAATGGCCCTAGTGGGGTCTAGACGTCCTCAGTACTTC.

This chain links TRBV29-1 with TRBJ1-1, with D maybe TRBD1 (6 bases). CDR1 is SQVTM, CDR2 ANQGSEA, per germline. V shed 3 bases and J shed 0 bases, with 20 bases lying between them. The CDR3 has 17 residues. In DNA form, the CDR3 reads TGCAGCGTTGACCTACAGGGCGCTTTATTAATGAACACTGAAGCTTTCTTT. Translation: CSVDLQGALLMNTEAFF.

The rearrangement joins TRBV4-1 to TRBJ1-2; possible D gene TRBD1, 6 bases. Germline lookup yields CDR1 MGHRA and CDR2 YSYEKL. This CDR3 spans 15 amino acids. Trimming shortened V by 2 bases and J by 4 bases, and 14 bases separated the two germline ends. The CDR3, as DNA: TGCGCCAGCAGCCAATCACAGACAGGCCTCTATGGCTACACCTTC. Residues: CASSQSQTGLYGYTF.

The chain recombines TRBV25-1 with TRBJ2-2, with TRBD1 as a possible D gene (6 bases). The CDR3 covers 15 residues. Germline CDR1 and CDR2: MGHDK and SYGVNS. V shed 1 base and J shed 4 bases, with 10 bases lying between them. The DNA for the CDR3 is TGTGCCAGCAGTGAATGGGCAGGGGCCACCGGGGAGCTGTTTTTT. As protein: CASSEWAGATGELFF.

The chain employs TRBV28 and TRBJ1-1; D gene ambiguous. This CDR3 region has 15 residues. V lost 4 bases and J lost 6, with 18 bases in between. Germline-derived CDR1 and CDR2 are MDHEN and SYDVKM. CDR3 sequence: CASSSLEGMRAEAFF. Written as DNA, the CDR3 is TGTGCCAGCAGTTCTCTCGAAGGGATGAGGGCTGAAGCTTTCTTT. Combining the CDR3 with reference TRBV28 and TRBJ1-1 gives the whole variable domain DVKVTQSSRYLVKRTGEKVFLECVQDMDHENMFWYRQDPGLGLRLIYFSYDVKMKEKGDIPEGYSVSREKKERFSLILESASTNQTSMYLCASSSLEGMRAEAFFGQGTRLTVV.

CDR3 in DNA: TGTGCCAGCAGTCACAGGGTTTACGAGCAGTACGTC. Its protein product is CASSHRVYEQYV. The gene calls are TRBV28 and TRBJ2-7; a possible D gene is TRBD1 (6 bases). Germline loops: CDR1 MDHEN, CDR2 SYDVKM. The V end lost 5 bases, the J end lost 4 bases, and 9 bases lay between the germline ends. The CDR3 spans 12 residues.

The V and J genes are TRBV2 and TRBJ1-3; D gene uncertain. V lost 4 bases to trimming and J lost 6 bases, with 4 bases between them. Germline V gene data show CDR1 as SNHLY and CDR2 as FYNNEI. This CDR3 region has 11 residues. CDR3: CASSVINTIYF. In DNA, the CDR3 is TGTGCCAGCAGTGTTATAAACACCATATATTTT.

The chain is built from TRBV6-5 and TRBJ1-2; no reliable D call. Trimming took 7 bases from V and 5 from J, leaving 11 bases between them. The CDR3 runs to 12 residues. Germline CDR1 and CDR2: MNHEY and SVGAGI. The DNA of the CDR3 is TGTGCCAGCACTCCCGGCCATTATGGCTACACCTTC. Translating it yields CASTPGHYGYTF.

The chain uses TRBV7-2 and TRBJ2-7, with 7 bases identical to TRBD1. CDR1 is SGHTA and CDR2 is FQGNSA in the germline V gene. CDR3 size: 14 residues. V lost 3 bases, J lost 2 bases, and 4 bases stayed unmatched. CDR3 loop: CASSFRQGPYEQYV. DNA of the CDR3: TGTGCCAGCAGCTTCCGACAGGGTCCCTACGAGCAGTACGTC.

The chain recombines TRBV6-5 with TRBJ1-1; D is ambiguous. Trimming removed 0 bases at V and 0 bases at J, with 8 bases between. Germline-derived CDR1 and CDR2 are MNHEY and SVGAGI. The CDR3 is 15 residues long. The CDR3 reads CASSYSFTLNTEAFF. The CDR3 DNA reads TGTGCCAGCAGTTACTCATTCACCCTGAACACTGAAGCTTTCTTT.

The CDR3 DNA sequence: TGTGCCAGCTCACCCAGACAGGTATTTTATAGCAATCAGCCCCAGCATTTT. Translated, it gives CASSPRQVFYSNQPQHF. The chain combines TRBV18 with TRBJ1-5; TRBD1 is a possible D gene (6 bases). Trimming shortened V by 3 bases and J by 0 bases, and 15 bases separated the two germline ends. Germline V gene lookup returns CDR1 KGHSH and CDR2 LQKENI. The CDR3 runs 17 residues.

This rearrangement joins TRBV4-2 to TRBJ2-5; TRBD2 agrees at 10 bases. The CDR3 loop spans 16 amino acids. After removal of 1 base from V and 5 bases from J, the junction contained 7 bases not matched to a gene. Germline V lookup: CDR1 LGHNA, CDR2 YNFKEQ. In nucleotides, the CDR3 is TGTGCCAGCAGCCAAGGGAATAGCGGGAGGTTTGAGACCCAGTACTTC. This encodes CASSQGNSGRFETQYF.

This chain uses TRBV27 with TRBJ2-1, with 9 bases fitting TRBD2. V gave up 3 bases and J gave up 6 bases; unmatched junction bases: 3. Germline V gives CDR1 MNHEY, CDR2 SMNVEV (reference sequence). CDR3 length equals 14 residues. CDR3 in DNA: TGTGCCAGCAGTTTTGCGGGGGGGCCCAATGAGCAGTTCTTC. Translated, it gives CASSFAGGPNEQFF.

The chain uses TRBV29-1 and TRBJ2-5; D might be TRBD1 (5 bases). Germline-derived CDR1 and CDR2 are SQVTM and ANQGSEA. The CDR3 length is 15 residues. V was cut by 3 bases and J by 0 bases, with 14 bases left in between. In nucleotides, the CDR3 is TGCAGCGTTGAGAAGACAGACTCGTACCAAGAGACCCAGTACTTC. This translates into CSVEKTDSYQETQYF. Full variable domain (remainder filled in from reference TRBV29-1 and TRBJ2-5): SAVISQKPSRDICQRGTSLTIQCQVDSQVTMMFWYRQQPGQSLTLIATANQGSEATYESGFVIDKFPISRPNLTFSTLTVSNMSPEDSSIYLCSVEKTDSYQETQYFGPGTRLLVL.

The chain combines TRBV9 with TRBJ2-7, with 13 bases matching TRBD2. The V segment lost 0 bases and the J segment 3 bases; nucleotides outside the gene matches: 0. CDR1 and CDR2 (germline): SGDLS, YYNGEE. The CDR3 sequence is 15 residues long. CDR3 residues: CASSVGTSGGYEQYF. As DNA, the CDR3 is TGTGCCAGCAGCGTAGGGACTAGCGGGGGCTACGAGCAGTACTTC.

The chain recombines TRBV4-1 with TRBJ1-5, with 7 bases aligning to TRBD1. The V gene end was trimmed by 8 bases and the J gene end by 5 bases; junction bases not matched to a gene: 6. The CDR3 has 13 residues. CDR1 is MGHRA, CDR2 YSYEKL, per germline. The CDR3 DNA follows: TGCGCCAGCGCGCAAGACAGGGATCAGCCCCAGCATTTT. Amino acid sequence: CASAQDRDQPQHF.

This clone was picked up a small number of times. The genes are TRBV5-1 and TRBJ1-4; D may be TRBD1 (5 bases). The V and J ends lost 1 base and 8 bases respectively, with 12 bases between them. CDR3 length equals 14 residues. CDR1 SGHRS and CDR2 YFSETQ come from the germline V gene. CDR3 in DNA: TGCGCCAGCAGCTTGCAGGGAGGGTACGAAAAACTGTTTTTT. As protein: CASSLQGGYEKLFF.

This clone was recorded only once. The CDR3 sequence: CASGPTENTDTQYF. The CDR3 bases are TGTGCCAGCGGACCGACCGAGAACACAGATACGCAGTATTTT. The J gene is TRBJ2-3, the V gene TRBV5-8; D ambiguous. The germline V gene has CDR1 SGHTS and CDR2 YDEGEE. Trimming took off 7 bases at V and 2 bases at J, with 14 bases between the two ends. This CDR3 spans 14 amino acids.

Only a few counts were recorded for this clone. V is TRBV5-1 and J is TRBJ1-2; D unclear. Germline lookup yields CDR1 SGHRS and CDR2 YFSETQ. The CDR3 extends over 15 amino acids. Trimming took 0 bases from V and 2 from J, leaving 11 bases between them. The CDR3 is CASSLAGERNYGYTF. As DNA, the CDR3 is TGCGCCAGCAGCTTGGCAGGAGAAAGGAACTATGGCTACACCTTC.

This chain joins TRBV30 and TRBJ2-7; maybe TRBD1 (6 bases). The CDR3 covers 11 residues. V was pared by 0 bases and J by 6 bases, with 6 bases between. Germline CDR1 and CDR2: GTSNPN and SVGIG (reference sequence). This chain's CDR3 is CAWSVGGEQYV. The CDR3 DNA follows: TGTGCCTGGAGTGTAGGGGGCGAGCAGTACGTC.